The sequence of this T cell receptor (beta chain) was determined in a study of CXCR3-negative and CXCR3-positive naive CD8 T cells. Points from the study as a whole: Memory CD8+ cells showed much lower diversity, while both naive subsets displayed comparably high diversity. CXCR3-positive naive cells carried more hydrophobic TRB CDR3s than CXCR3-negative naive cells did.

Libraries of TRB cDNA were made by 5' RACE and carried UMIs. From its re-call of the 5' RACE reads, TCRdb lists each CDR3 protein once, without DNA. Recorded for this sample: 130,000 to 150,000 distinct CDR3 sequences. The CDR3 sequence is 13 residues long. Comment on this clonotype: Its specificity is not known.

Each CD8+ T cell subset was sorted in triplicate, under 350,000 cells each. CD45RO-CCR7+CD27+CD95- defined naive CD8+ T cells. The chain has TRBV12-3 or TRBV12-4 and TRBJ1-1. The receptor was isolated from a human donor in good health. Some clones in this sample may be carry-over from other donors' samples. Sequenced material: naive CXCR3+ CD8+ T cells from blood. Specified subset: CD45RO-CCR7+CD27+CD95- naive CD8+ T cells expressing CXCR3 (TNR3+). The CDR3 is CASSFGSNTEAFF.